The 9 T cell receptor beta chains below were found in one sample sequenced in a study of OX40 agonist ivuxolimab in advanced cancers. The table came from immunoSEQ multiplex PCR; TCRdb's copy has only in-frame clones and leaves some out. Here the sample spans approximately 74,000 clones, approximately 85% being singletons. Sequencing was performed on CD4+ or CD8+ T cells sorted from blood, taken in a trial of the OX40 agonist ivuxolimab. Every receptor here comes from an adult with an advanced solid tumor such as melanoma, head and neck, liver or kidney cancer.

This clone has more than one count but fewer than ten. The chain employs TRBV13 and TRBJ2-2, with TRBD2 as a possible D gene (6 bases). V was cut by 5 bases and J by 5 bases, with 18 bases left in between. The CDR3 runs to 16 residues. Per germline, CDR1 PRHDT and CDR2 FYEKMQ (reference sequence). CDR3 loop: CASSKSRGVETGELFF. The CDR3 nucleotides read TGTGCCAGCAGCAAGTCGCGGGGAGTGGAGACCGGGGAGCTGTTTTTT. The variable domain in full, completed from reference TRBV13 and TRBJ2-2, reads AAGVIQSPRHLIKEKRETATLKCYPIPRHDTVYWYQQGPGQDPQFLISFYEKMQSDKGSIPDRFSAQQFSDYHSELNMSSLELGDSALYFCASSKSRGVETGELFFGEGSRLTVL.

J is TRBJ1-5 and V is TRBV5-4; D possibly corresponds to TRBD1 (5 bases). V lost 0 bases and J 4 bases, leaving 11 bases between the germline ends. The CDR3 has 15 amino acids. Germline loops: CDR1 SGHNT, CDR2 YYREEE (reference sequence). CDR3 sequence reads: CASSLGGRENQPQHF. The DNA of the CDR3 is TGTGCCAGCAGCTTGGGGGGACGGGAGAATCAGCCCCAGCATTTT. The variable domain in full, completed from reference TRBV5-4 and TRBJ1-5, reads ETGVTQSPTHLIKTRGQQVTLRCSSQSGHNTVSWYQQALGQGPQFIFQYYREEENGRGNFPPRFSGLQFPNYSSELNVNALELDDSALYLCASSLGGRENQPQHFGDGTRLSIL.

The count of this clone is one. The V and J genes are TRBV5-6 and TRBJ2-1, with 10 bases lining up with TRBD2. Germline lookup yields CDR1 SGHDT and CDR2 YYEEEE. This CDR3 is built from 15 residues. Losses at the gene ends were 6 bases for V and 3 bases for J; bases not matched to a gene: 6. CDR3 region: CASILLAGDYNEQFF. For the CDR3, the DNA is TGTGCCAGCATCCTCCTAGCGGGGGACTACAATGAGCAGTTCTTC. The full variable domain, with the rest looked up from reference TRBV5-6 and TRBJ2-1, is DAGVTQSPTHLIKTRGQQVTLRCSPKSGHDTVSWYQQALGQGPQFIFQYYEEEERQRGNFPDRFSGHQFPNYSSELNVNALLLGDSALYLCASILLAGDYNEQFFGPGTRLTVL.

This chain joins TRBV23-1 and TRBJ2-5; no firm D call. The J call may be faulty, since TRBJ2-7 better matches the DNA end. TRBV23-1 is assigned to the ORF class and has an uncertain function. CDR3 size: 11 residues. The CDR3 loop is CASKRPYEQYF. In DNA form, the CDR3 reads TGCGCCAGCAAACGGCCCTACGAGCAGTACTTC.

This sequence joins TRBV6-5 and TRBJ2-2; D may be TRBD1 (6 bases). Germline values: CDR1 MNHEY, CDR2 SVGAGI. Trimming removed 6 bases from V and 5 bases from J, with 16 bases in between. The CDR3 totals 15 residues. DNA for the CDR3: TGTGCCAGCAGGCGGACAGAACTGAGGACCGGGGAGCTGTTTTTT. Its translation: CASRRTELRTGELFF.

CDR3 in amino acids: CASSLLGNTGELFF. As DNA, the CDR3 is TGTGCCAGCAGCCTCTTGGGGAACACCGGGGAGCTGTTTTTT. V and J are TRBV9 and TRBJ2-2; D unclear. Trimming removed 4 bases at V and 1 base at J, with 8 bases between. The CDR3 is 14 residues long. Germline V CDR1 and CDR2: SGDLS, YYNGEE.

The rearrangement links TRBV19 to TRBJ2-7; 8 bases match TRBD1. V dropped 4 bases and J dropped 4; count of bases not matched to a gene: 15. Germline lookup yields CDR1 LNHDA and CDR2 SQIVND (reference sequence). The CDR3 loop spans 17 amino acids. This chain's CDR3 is CASSKGLKGQAGYEQYF. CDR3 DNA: TGTGCCAGTAGTAAGGGACTCAAGGGACAGGCGGGGTACGAGCAGTACTTC.

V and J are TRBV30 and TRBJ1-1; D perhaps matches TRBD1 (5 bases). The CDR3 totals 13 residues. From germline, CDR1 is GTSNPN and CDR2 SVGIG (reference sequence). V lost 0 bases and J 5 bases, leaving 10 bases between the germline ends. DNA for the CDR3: TGTGCCTGGAGTGTCTTAGAGGGGACTGAAGCTTTCTTT. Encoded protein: CAWSVLEGTEAFF.

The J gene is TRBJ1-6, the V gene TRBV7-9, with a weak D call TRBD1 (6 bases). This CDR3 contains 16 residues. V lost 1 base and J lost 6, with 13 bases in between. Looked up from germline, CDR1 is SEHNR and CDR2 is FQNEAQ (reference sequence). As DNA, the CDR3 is TGTGCCAGCAGCTTAGAGGGGGGCCGCAGTAATTCACCCCTCCACTTT. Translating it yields CASSLEGGRSNSPLHF.